Listed here are 24 T cell receptor beta chains from one sample, sequenced in a study of tumor-infiltrating lymphocytes in primary liver carcinoma. A primer in the constant region served to generate TCR beta cDNA from roughly 520 ng of total RNA. Employing slightly modified ARM-PCR, three nested multiplex PCR rounds were run, and these gave rise to the TCR beta libraries. PCR rounds one and two used TRBV1-TRBV30 forward primers with a C-beta reverse primer for approximately 10 cycles each. Each CDR3 protein gets one entry after TCRdb re-called the multiplex PCR reads with MiXCR. The sample lists roughly 32,000 distinct CDR3 sequences; roughly 70% were seen once. Between roughly 17 and 30 mg of unsorted bulk tissue served as the source from which RNA and DNA were co-extracted. Sequencing input: liver tumor tissue from sampling region 3. The subset here: tumor region T3, left-lateral pole. These receptors originate from a woman in her 30s with primary liver carcinoma and hepatitis B virus infection.

In the case of this clonotype: The CDR3 end shows no conserved phenylalanine or tryptophan, and so a read error is likely. The V and J genes are TRBV6-5 and TRBJ1-2; D might be TRBD1 (5 bases). V lost 9 bases and J lost 7, with 18 bases in between. The germline CDR1 and CDR2 sequences are MNHEY and SVGAGI. This CDR3 is 13 amino acids long. CDR3 sequence (DNA): TGTGCCAGTAGTACCAGGGAGAATCGTGGCTACACCTTA. Its translation: CASSTRENRGYTL.

Points on this clonotype: Germline is not matched at one junction end, which may reflect a read error. The chain uses TRBV4-2 and TRBJ2-1; D perhaps matches TRBD2 (6 bases). CDR3 length: 15 amino acids. CDR1 LGHNA and CDR2 YNFKEQ come from the germline V gene. The CDR3 loop reads CANSQVTQRANEQFF. For the CDR3, the DNA is TGTGCCAACAGCCAAGTGACGCAGCGGGCCAATGAGCAGTTCTTC.

With respect to this clonotype: A junction end diverges from the germline sequence, so it may reflect a read error. The V gene is TRBV29-1, the J gene TRBJ2-5, with unresolved D. Germline V gene data show CDR1 as SQVTM and CDR2 as ANQGSEA. The CDR3 is 14 amino acids. The CDR3 reads CSVAGLGGLETQYF. In nucleotides, the CDR3 is TGCAGCGTTGCTGGATTAGGTGGTCTGGAGACCCAATACTTC.

To note about this clonotype: Sequence at one end of the junction differs from germline and may be a read error. The chain recombines TRBV11-2 with TRBJ2-2, with D tentatively TRBD1 or TRBD2 (5 bases each). The CDR3 covers 16 residues. Looked up from germline, CDR1 is SGHAT and CDR2 is FQNNGV. The CDR3 spells CASSAGHSLNTGELLF. The CDR3 nucleotides are TGTGCCAGCAGCGCAGGACACTCCTTGAACACCGGGGAGCTGCTTTTT. Drawing the rest from reference TRBV11-2 and TRBJ2-2, the complete variable domain is EAGVAQSPRYKIIEKRQSVAFWCNPISGHATLYWYQQILGQGPKLLIQFQNNGVVDDSQLPKDRFSAERLKGVDSTLKIQPAKLEDSAVYLCASSAGHSLNTGELLFGEGSRLTVL.

As to this clonotype: At one boundary the junction diverges from the germline segment, which might be a read error. The chain joins TRBV6-2 or TRBV6-3 to TRBJ2-1; possible D gene TRBD2, 5 bases. Germline loops: CDR1 MNHEY, CDR2 SVGEGT. This CDR3 is 16 amino acids long. The CDR3 DNA reads as TGTGCCAGCACCAATTACGGGCGGGCCTCCTACAATGAGCAATCATTC. Translation: CASTNYGRASYNEQSF.

This clonotype turned up a few times. For the CDR3, the DNA is TGTGCCAGTAGTATAGAGGATGTTGGCGGTCAAGAGACCCAGTACTTC. Protein sequence: CASSIEDVGGQETQYF. The chain employs TRBV19 and TRBJ2-5; D is undetermined. With 0 bases removed from V and 2 bases from J, the gap between germline ends came to 13 bases. The CDR3 is 16 residues long. CDR1 is LNHDA and CDR2 is SQIVND in the germline V gene (reference sequence).

This clonotype was observed at least ten times. This rearrangement joins TRBV29-1 to TRBJ2-2; D possibly matches TRBD1 or TRBD2 (5 bases each). The CDR3 covers 13 residues. Germline values: CDR1 SQVTM, CDR2 ANQGSEA. V shed 6 bases and J shed 7 bases, with 15 bases lying between them. CDR3 sequence: CSVTGHPGGELFF. For the CDR3, the DNA is TGCAGCGTCACGGGGCATCCGGGCGGGGAGCTGTTTTTT.

The table lists this clonotype with many counts. The J gene is TRBJ2-7, the V gene TRBV30; D unclear. The CDR3 consists of 12 residues. Per germline, CDR1 GTSNPN and CDR2 SVGIG (reference sequence). V lost 1 base and J lost 4, with 8 bases in between. CDR3 DNA: TGTGCCTGGAGTGAAGCTTTATACGAGCAGTACTTC. Protein product: CAWSEALYEQYF.

A word on this clonotype: An end of the junction does not agree with germline; a read error may underlie this. The chain employs TRBV2 and TRBJ1-1; unclear D gene. CDR3 length: 14 residues. From germline, CDR1 is SNHLY and CDR2 FYNNEI. The CDR3: CASIEASKNTEAFF. The CDR3 nucleotides read TGTGCCAGCATTGAAGCCTCCAAGAACACTGAAGCTTTCTTT.

Comment on this clonotype: Without the conserved terminal phenylalanine or tryptophan, this CDR3 likely stems from a read error. The chain has TRBV11-1 and TRBJ1-2; no reliable D call. The germline V gene has CDR1 SGHAT and CDR2 FQDESV (reference sequence). The CDR3 has 14 amino acids. DNA of the CDR3: TGTGCCAGGAGCTTTTCAGTGTCCTTGGGAGGCTACACCTAC. It is translated as CARSFSVSLGGYTY.

This clonotype was detected a few times. A much larger clone differs by one base, so this may be a read error. The chain is built from TRBV6-5 and TRBJ2-1, with 7 bases that match TRBD2. Germline CDR1 is MNHEY and CDR2 is SVGAGI. This CDR3 has 13 residues. V shed 6 bases, J shed 4 bases, and the junction held 3 bases outside the gene matches. In DNA, the CDR3 is TGTGCCAGCAGGACTAGCCGATACAATGAGCAGTTCTTC. Its protein is CASRTSRYNEQFF.

As concerns this clonotype: The CDR3 end shows no conserved phenylalanine or tryptophan, and so a read error is likely. The chain employs TRBV5-4 and TRBJ1-6; TRBD1 is a possible D gene (5 bases). The CDR3 totals 15 residues. The germline V gene has CDR1 SGHNT and CDR2 YYREEE (reference sequence). V was clipped by 7 bases and J by 5 bases, with 16 bases between them. This CDR3 reads CASCLRAGDNSPLHV. The CDR3 DNA reads TGTGCCAGCTGCCTGAGGGCGGGGGATAATTCACCCCTCCACGTT.

On this clonotype: A read error may be the cause here, since a much bigger clone is one base away. V and J are TRBV18 and TRBJ2-7; D is unclear. Germline CDR1 KGHSH, CDR2 LQKENI. The CDR3 extends over 14 amino acids. The chain's CDR3 is CASPPTVSYHEQYF. CDR3 in DNA: TGTGCCAGCCCACCAACAGTTTCGTACCACGAGCAGTACTTC.

With regard to this clonotype: Since no conserved phenylalanine or tryptophan closes the CDR3, a read error is the likely cause. The chain carries TRBV28 and TRBJ1-5; TRBD1 matches at 8 bases. The V gene end was trimmed by 5 bases and the J gene end by 13 bases; junction bases not matched to a gene: 7. Germline CDR1 MDHEN, CDR2 SYDVKM. This CDR3 spans 12 amino acids. CDR3 DNA sequence: TGTGCCAGCAGTCTCTCCGGGACAGGTCAGCATATT. Amino acids: CASSLSGTGQHI.

The chain recombines TRBV4-3 with TRBJ2-7; possibly TRBD1 or TRBD2 for D (6 bases each). The CDR3 sequence is 15 residues long. The V end lost 0 bases, the J end lost 13 bases, and 22 bases lay between the germline ends. Per germline, CDR1 LGHNA and CDR2 YSLEER. The CDR3 is CASSQDRWSGRGQYF. For the CDR3, the DNA is TGCGCCAGCAGCCAAGATCGATGGTCAGGGCGGGGACAATACTTC.

V is TRBV7-9 and J is TRBJ2-3, with 8 bases identical to TRBD2. The CDR3 consists of 17 residues. Germline V gene data show CDR1 as SEHNR and CDR2 as FQNEAQ (reference sequence). V shed 9 bases and J 2 bases; nucleotides not matched to a gene: 16. CDR3 DNA: TGTGCCAGGAGCCCGGGACTAGTGGGAGGCCTCACAGATACGCAGTATTTT. This translates into CARSPGLVGGLTDTQYF.

On this clonotype: This may be a read error, as it is one base from a much larger clone. The chain uses TRBV11-3 and TRBJ2-3, with 8 nucleotides matching TRBD1. The germline CDR1 and CDR2 sequences are SGHNT and YENEEA. This CDR3 region has 16 residues. CDR3 amino acids: CASSPRQGSSTYTHYF. In DNA, the CDR3 is TGTGCCAGCAGCCCCCGACAGGGGTCAAGCACATATACGCATTATTTT.

Comments on this clonotype: An end of the junction differs from the germline gene, which may be a read error. The genes are TRBV11-2 and TRBJ2-1; D remains unclear. The CDR3 sequence is 13 residues long. In germline, CDR1 is SGHAT, CDR2 FQNNGV. CDR3 residues: CASSLSVTIEQFF. Here the CDR3 DNA reads TGTGCTAGCAGCTTATCTGTTACGATTGAGCAGTTCTTC. Together with reference TRBV11-2 and TRBJ2-1, the CDR3 gives the full variable domain: EAGVAQSPRYKIIEKRQSVAFWCNPISGHATLYWYQQILGQGPKLLIQFQNNGVVDDSQLPKDRFSAERLKGVDSTLKIQPAKLEDSAVYLCASSLSVTIEQFFGPGTRLTVL.

As regards this clonotype: At one of its ends the junction is not consistent with the germline gene, which may arise from a read error. The chain uses TRBV14 and TRBJ2-7, with D possibly being TRBD2 (6 bases). The CDR3 covers 15 residues. Germline loops: CDR1 SGHDN, CDR2 FVKESK. In DNA form, the CDR3 reads TGTGCCAGCATCCAGGCGGCGGGGACTGACTACGGGCAGTACTTT. It encodes CASIQAAGTDYGQYF. The entire variable domain, with the rest obtained from reference TRBV14 and TRBJ2-7, is as follows: EAGVTQFPSHSVIEKGQTVTLRCDPISGHDNLYWYRRVMGKEIKFLLHFVKESKQDESGMPNNRFLAERTGGTYSTLKVQPAELEDSGVYFCASIQAAGTDYGQYFGPGTRLTVT.

About this clonotype: A much larger clone differs from this one at a single base, so this may be a read error. This chain connects TRBV7-9 to TRBJ2-7; 8 nucleotides align to TRBD1. Germline V lookup: CDR1 SEHNR, CDR2 FQNEAQ (reference sequence). The CDR3 spans 14 residues. CDR3 nucleotide sequence: TGTGCCAGGAGCTTGGACAGGGAACCCTACGAGCAGTACTTC. It codes for CARSLDREPYEQYF.

Concerning this clonotype itself: A junction boundary mismatches the germline segment, possibly from a read error. The chain has TRBV6-5 and TRBJ1-2; D call uncertain. The CDR3 has 15 residues. The V gene's germline CDR1 is MNHEY and CDR2 SVGAGI. The CDR3, as DNA: TGCGCCAACAGTTACTCGGCCCCGCGGGGTTATGGCTACACCTTC. This encodes CANSYSAPRGYGYTF.

Concerning this clonotype: The junction departs from germline at one end; a sequencing error may be responsible. The chain is built from TRBV6-5 and TRBJ2-5, with no clear D. The V gene's germline CDR1 is MNHEY and CDR2 SVGAGI. CDR3 length: 13 amino acids. CDR3 coding DNA: TGTGCCAGCGGTTACGGCCCCCAAGAGGTCCAGTACTTC. This sequence encodes CASGYGPQEVQYF.

Of note for this clonotype: The junction departs from the called germline gene at one end, perhaps through a read error. This chain joins TRBV11-2 and TRBJ1-5; D remains unclear. The germline V gene has CDR1 SGHAT and CDR2 FQNNGV. CDR3 size: 14 residues. The CDR3 sequence: CASNLNLAGQPQHF. In DNA, the CDR3 is TGTGCCAGCAACTTAAATCTCGCTGGCCAACCCCAGCATTTC.

The gene calls are TRBV29-1 and TRBJ1-1, with 7 positions matching TRBD1. Looked up from germline, CDR1 is SQVTM and CDR2 is ANQGSEA. The CDR3 loop spans 12 amino acids. CDR3 region: CIVKTGSTEAFF. CDR3 nucleotide sequence: TGCATTGTCAAGACAGGGAGCACTGAAGCTTTCTTT.